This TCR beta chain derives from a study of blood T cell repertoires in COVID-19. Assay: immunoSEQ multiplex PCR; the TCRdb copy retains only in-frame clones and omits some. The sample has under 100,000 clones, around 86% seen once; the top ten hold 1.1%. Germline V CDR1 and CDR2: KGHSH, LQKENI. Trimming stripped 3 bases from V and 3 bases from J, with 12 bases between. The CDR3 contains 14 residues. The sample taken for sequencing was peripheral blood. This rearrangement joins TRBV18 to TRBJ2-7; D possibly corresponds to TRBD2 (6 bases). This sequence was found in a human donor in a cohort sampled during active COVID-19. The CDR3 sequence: CASSPGGANYEQYF. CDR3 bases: TGTGCCAGCTCACCGGGCGGGGCAAACTACGAGCAGTACTTC.